Listed below are T cell receptor beta chains from one sample, sequenced in a study of vaccination and CD4 T cells after COVID-19. One entry per CDR3 protein, called by TCRdb with MiXCR from the PCR reads. The repertoire holds 3,000 to 4,000 distinct CDR3 sequences, around a fifth seen once, with over 12% in the top ten. Which antigens these TCRs recognize remains unknown. Sequencing was performed on CD4+ T cells from blood, cultured in vitro. All receptors come from a human donor who had recovered from COVID-19. Each CDR3 is given with its conserved first and last residue. D genes are given only for firm matches. A row's size may be missing; if present it is once, few, many or a size class.

TRBJ2-5	TRBD2	TRBV30	few	TGTGCCTGGAGTAGGGGAGCGGGGGGCCGTATCCAAGAGACCCAGTACTTC	CAWSRGAGGRIQETQYF
TRBJ2-2	-	TRBV27	-	TGTGCCAGCAGTTTATTTGGGCAGGTGGCCTTATCGGACACCGGGGAGCTGTTTTTT	CASSLFGQVALSDTGELFF
TRBJ1-1	-	TRBV6-1	few	TGTGCCAGCACCCCCCCCGCAGGGGCCGGTAACACTGAAGCTTTCTTT	CASTPPAGAGNTEAFF
TRBJ1-6	TRBD1	TRBV29-1	-	TGCAGCGTTAGACAGGGGAATTCACCCCTCCACTTT	CSVRQGNSPLHF
TRBJ1-2	-	TRBV20-1	large	TGCAGTGCTTGGAGCTATGGCTACACCTTC	CSAWSYGYTF
TRBJ1-6	-	TRBV18	medium-sized	TGTGCCAGCTCCCCAGGAACTAGCTATAATTCACCCCTCCACTTT	CASSPGTSYNSPLHF
TRBJ1-3	TRBD1	TRBV30	-	TGTGCCTGGGGACAGGACTCTGGAAACACCATATATTTT	CAWGQDSGNTIYF
TRBJ1-1	-	TRBV28	-	TGTGCCAGCCAAGGGGGTACCGGTAACACTGAAGCTTTCTTT	CASQGGTGNTEAFF
TRBJ2-1	-	TRBV2	few	TGTGCCAGCAAAAATCGGATCTACAATGAGCAGTTCTTC	CASKNRIYNEQFF
TRBJ1-2	-	TRBV12-3/TRBV12-4	medium-sized	TGTGCCAGCAGTCCTCTTATGGAGTCCAGGGAGGGTGGCTACACCTTC	CASSPLMESREGGYTF
TRBJ1-1	-	TRBV28	few	TGTGCCAGCAGCCTTGTAGGGATGAACACTGAAGCTTTCTTT	CASSLVGMNTEAFF
TRBJ2-3	-	TRBV5-1	-	TGCGCCAGCAGCTTGAGAGAATCAGATACGCAGTATTTT	CASSLRESDTQYF
TRBJ2-5	-	TRBV7-9	-	TGTGCCAGCAGCTTTGGAGGGGGTTCGGGGGAGACCCAGTACTTC	CASSFGGGSGETQYF
TRBJ1-4	-	TRBV20-1	few	TGCAGTGGCTCAGGGCCTAATGAAAAACTGTTTTTT	CSGSGPNEKLFF
TRBJ1-6	TRBD1	TRBV6-1	few	TGTGCCAGCAGTGAAGGGGACAGCACTTTCTCCTATAATTCACCCCTCCACTTT	CASSEGDSTFSYNSPLHF
TRBJ2-1	-	TRBV12-3/TRBV12-4	medium-sized	TGTGCCAGCAGTTTACTCCTAGCCCGGGCGGGGAATGAGCAGTTCTTC	CASSLLLARAGNEQFF
TRBJ1-1	-	TRBV2	few	TGTGCCAGCAGTGACCGGACGCCCAACACTGAAGCTTTCTTT	CASSDRTPNTEAFF
TRBJ1-5	-	TRBV19	-	TGTGCCAGTACTACGGGGCCCCGGCAGCCCCAGCATTTT	CASTTGPRQPQHF
TRBJ2-3	TRBD2	TRBV19	few	TGTGCCAGTAGTATTCGAGCGGGGGGCCGGGGAGATACGCAGTATTTT	CASSIRAGGRGDTQYF
TRBJ1-5	-	TRBV19	few	TGTGCCAGTACTCCTAATAAAGGGCAGGGGCCCAATAGCAATCAGCCCCAGCATTTT	CASTPNKGQGPNSNQPQHF
TRBJ1-2	TRBD1	TRBV5-4	-	TGTGCCAGCAGCTTGACCGGGCGACAGGGCTATGGCTACACCTTC	CASSLTGRQGYGYTF
TRBJ1-5	-	TRBV5-1	medium-sized	TGCGCCAGCAGCTTAGGTGGGTATAGCAATCAGCCCCAGCATTTT	CASSLGGYSNQPQHF
TRBJ1-3	-	TRBV12-3/TRBV12-4	few	TGTGCCAGCAGTTTGGGTGGAAACACCATATATTTT	CASSLGGNTIYF
TRBJ2-7	TRBD2	TRBV19	-	TGTGCCAGTAGTCTCCGAAGCGGGGGGGGATACGAGCAGTACTTC	CASSLRSGGGYEQYF
TRBJ1-4	-	TRBV7-2	-	TGTGCCAGCAGCCTTGGGGGGCGAACTAATGAAAAACTGTTTTTT	CASSLGGRTNEKLFF
TRBJ2-4	TRBD1	TRBV6-1	-	TGTGCCAGCAGCTCCCTCACAGGGGGCTTATCCAAAAACATTCAGTACTTC	CASSSLTGGLSKNIQYF
TRBJ1-5	-	TRBV7-2	large	TGTGCCAGCAGCTTAGGACAGTTCAGGCAGCCCCAGCATTTT	CASSLGQFRQPQHF
TRBJ1-1	-	TRBV20-1	-	TGCAGTGCCCTCGGGAGCACCAACACTGAAGCTTTCTTT	CSALGSTNTEAFF
TRBJ2-3	TRBD2	TRBV2	few	TGTGCCAGCAGACTAGCGGGCCCAGATACGCAGTATTTT	CASRLAGPDTQYF
TRBJ1-1	-	TRBV6-2/TRBV6-3	few	TGTGCCAGCGCCCATGGGAATCAAAACACTGAAGCTTTCTTT	CASAHGNQNTEAFF
TRBJ2-7	TRBD1	TRBV4-2	-	TGTGCCAGCAGCCATGGACAGGGGGGAGACGAGCAGTACTTC	CASSHGQGGDEQYF
TRBJ2-7	-	TRBV20-1	-	TGCAGTGCTAGCGGCCCCCGTTACGAGCAGTACTTC	CSASGPRYEQYF
TRBJ2-1	-	TRBV12-3/TRBV12-4	few	TGTGCCAGCAGTTTCGTGAGAAATGAGCAGTTCTTC	CASSFVRNEQFF
TRBJ1-1	-	TRBV12-3/TRBV12-4	-	TGTGCCAGCAGTAAACTTTTGGGGGGCACTGAAGCTTTCTTT	CASSKLLGGTEAFF
TRBJ2-2	TRBD1	TRBV19	-	TGTGCCAGTACCAACACCGGGACAGCCACCGGGGAGCTGTTTTTT	CASTNTGTATGELFF
TRBJ1-1	-	TRBV10-3	few	TGTGCCATCAGTGGGTCTTCGAGGAACACTGAAGCTTTCTTT	CAISGSSRNTEAFF
TRBJ1-1	-	TRBV12-3/TRBV12-4	-	TGTGCCAGCAGCCTAGGATTGTCGAACACTGAAGCTTTCTTT	CASSLGLSNTEAFF
TRBJ2-5	-	TRBV2	large	TGTGCCAGCAGTTGGGCCCCGGGGTACCAAGAGACCCAGTACTTC	CASSWAPGYQETQYF
TRBJ1-6	-	TRBV5-5	few	TGTGCCAGCAGCTTGGACCCCCCCAGAACCCTCCACTTT	CASSLDPPRTLHF
TRBJ1-1	-	TRBV29-1	few	TGCAGCGTGATGACAGGTGGGAACACTGAAGCTTTCTTT	CSVMTGGNTEAFF
TRBJ2-2	-	TRBV6-1	-	TGTGCCAGCAGCTCGCCGGGTGGGGCAAACACCGGGGAGCTGTTTTTT	CASSSPGGANTGELFF
TRBJ1-6	-	TRBV30	-	TGTGCCTGGAGACAGGAACCCGGGGGGTCACCCCTCCACTTT	CAWRQEPGGSPLHF
TRBJ2-3	-	TRBV30	large	TGTGCCTGGAGTGTACGCACGGGCACAGATACGCAGTATTTT	CAWSVRTGTDTQYF
TRBJ2-5	-	TRBV4-1	-	TGCGCCAGCAGCCAAGAAGGTGGAGTAAACTTCCAAGAGACCCAGTACTTC	CASSQEGGVNFQETQYF
TRBJ1-2	-	TRBV12-3/TRBV12-4	few	TGTGCCATCCTTTCAAACAATACCAGAGGTTACACCTTC	CAILSNNTRGYTF